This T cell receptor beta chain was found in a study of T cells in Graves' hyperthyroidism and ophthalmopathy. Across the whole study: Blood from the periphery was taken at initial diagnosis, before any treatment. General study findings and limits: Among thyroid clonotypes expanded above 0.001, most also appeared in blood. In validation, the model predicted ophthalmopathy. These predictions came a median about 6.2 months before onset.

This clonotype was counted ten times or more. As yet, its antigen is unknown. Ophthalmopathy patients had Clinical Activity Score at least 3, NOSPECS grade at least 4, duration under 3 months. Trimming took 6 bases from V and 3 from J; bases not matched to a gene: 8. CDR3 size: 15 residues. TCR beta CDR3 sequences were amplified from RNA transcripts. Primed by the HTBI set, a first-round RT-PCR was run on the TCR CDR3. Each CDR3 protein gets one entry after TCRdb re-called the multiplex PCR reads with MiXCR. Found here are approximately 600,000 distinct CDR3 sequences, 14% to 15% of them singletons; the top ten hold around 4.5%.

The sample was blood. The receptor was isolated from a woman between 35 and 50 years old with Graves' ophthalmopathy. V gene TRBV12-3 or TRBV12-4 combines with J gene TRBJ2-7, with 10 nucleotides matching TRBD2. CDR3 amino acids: CASSSRLAGRYEQYF. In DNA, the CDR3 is TGTGCCAGCAGCTCTCGACTAGCGGGCCGCTACGAGCAGTACTTC.